This is a list of T cell receptor beta chains from one sample in a study of shared clonotypes between healthy human individuals. The data were produced by immunoSEQ multiplex PCR, yet TCRdb's version contains in-frame clones alone and is incomplete. This sample has 2 million to 2.5 million clones, with 93% found just once. The material sequenced was naive CD4+ T cells from PBMCs. The source of these receptors is a man aged 18 to 29 in good health. Some clones in this sample may be carry-over from other donors' samples. CDR3s include the opening cysteine and the closing phenylalanine or tryptophan. D genes are given only for firm matches. Clone size is shown for a subset of rows, as once, few, many or a class of expanded clone.

>TRBV5-4|.|.|TRBJ2-3
TGTGCCAGCAGCCCAATACTAGGAACAGATACGCAGTATTTT
CASSPILGTDTQYF
>TRBV5-1|.|.|TRBJ2-1
TGCGCCAGCAGCTTGGAACCTATGTACAATGAGCAGTTCTTC
CASSLEPMYNEQFF
>TRBV2|.|.|TRBJ1-5
TGTGCCAGCAGCGATCAGGGACGCAGCAATCAGCCCCAGCATTTT
CASSDQGRSNQPQHF
>TRBV11-2|.|.|TRBJ1-1
TGTGCCAGCAGCTTGGTTTATACCGAAGCTTTCTTT
CASSLVYTEAFF
>TRBV28|TRBD1|.|TRBJ2-5
TGTGCCAGCAGATCTTTCGACAGGGGGATAGAGACCCAGTACTTC
CASRSFDRGIETQYF
>TRBV9|.|.|TRBJ2-1
TGTGCCAGCAGCATAGGACACACCCCGAACAATGAGCAGTTCTTC
CASSIGHTPNNEQFF
>TRBV6-1|.|.|TRBJ1-5
TGCTCCACGGGGGCCCGCAATCAGCCCCAGCATTTT
CSTGARNQPQHF
>TRBV9|TRBD1|.|TRBJ1-2
TGTGCCAGCAGCGCGGGACAGGGATTAGATGGCTACACCTTC
CASSAGQGLDGYTF
>TRBV6-1|.|once|TRBJ1-4
TGTGCCAGCAGCCCCTCGGGCGCCCCTAATGAAAAACTGTTTTTT
CASSPSGAPNEKLFF
>TRBV5-4|.|.|TRBJ2-1
TGTGCCAGCAGCTTGAGGAGTACCGCTCCCCGTGAGCAGTTCTTC
CASSLRSTAPREQFF
>TRBV6-5|.|.|TRBJ2-7
TGTGCCAGCAGTTACGGGCAGGGTTCCTACGAGCAGTACTTC
CASSYGQGSYEQYF
>TRBV11-3|.|.|TRBJ2-2
TGTGCCAGCAGCTTAGGCAGGGGGGGTAACACCGGGGAGCTGTTTTTT
CASSLGRGGNTGELFF
>TRBV7-2|.|.|TRBJ1-4
TGTGCCAGCAGGACCACGGTTCCGGGCATCCAGGGAGAAAAACTGTTTTTT
CASRTTVPGIQGEKLFF
>TRBV21-1|.|once|TRBJ2-7
TGTGCCAGCAGCAAAAGACGTCTACGCGAGCAGTACTTC
CASSKRRLREQYF
>TRBV11-2|TRBD1|.|TRBJ2-7
TGTGCCAGCAGCTTATTGGGACAGGGGAGGCAGTACTTC
CASSLLGQGRQYF
>TRBV9|.|.|TRBJ2-1
TGTGCCAGCAGCCCCGATGGAGGTTACAATGAGCAGTTCTTC
CASSPDGGYNEQFF
>TRBV18|TRBD2|.|TRBJ2-5
TGTGCCAGCTCACCCGCTAGCGGGAGGCTGGACCAAGAGACCCAGTACTTC
CASSPASGRLDQETQYF
>TRBV2|TRBD1|.|TRBJ2-1
TGTGCCAGCATCGGGACAGGGGACAATGAGCAGTTCTTC
CASIGTGDNEQFF
>TRBV6-4|TRBD1|few|TRBJ2-1
TGTGCCAGCAGTGAGGTGCAGGGGGCTAGGAATGAGCAGTTCTTC
CASSEVQGARNEQFF
>TRBV28|TRBD2|once|TRBJ2-7
TGTGCCAGCAGCCTCCTAGCGGGTAACGAGCAGTACTTC
CASSLLAGNEQYF
>TRBV5-1|.|once|TRBJ1-6
TGCGCCAGCAGCTTGCCGGGGGCTGGTTCACCCCTCCACTTT
CASSLPGAGSPLHF
>TRBV28|TRBD2|.|TRBJ2-7
TGTGCCAGCAGTCCCCGCCTGGGGGGGTACGAGCAGTACTTC
CASSPRLGGYEQYF
>TRBV19|TRBD1|.|TRBJ2-7
TGTGCCAGTAGTATAGGCCCCGGACAGGGCGGAAACGAGCAGTACTTC
CASSIGPGQGGNEQYF
>TRBV28|.|.|TRBJ1-2
TGTGCCAGCAGTTTACTCCAGGATGGAGGCTACACCTTC
CASSLLQDGGYTF
>TRBV5-4|TRBD1|few|TRBJ1-1
TGTGCCAGCAGCGTGGGACAGCGGGATACTGAAGCTTTCTTT
CASSVGQRDTEAFF
>TRBV27|TRBD2|.|TRBJ2-3
TGTGCCAGCAGTACCCTAGCGGGATGGAAGAGCACAGATACGCAGTATTTT
CASSTLAGWKSTDTQYF
>TRBV11-2|.|.|TRBJ2-7
TGTGCCAGCAGCTTAGAGGGGGTAGCGGTCCATAGAACCTACGAGCAGTACTTC
CASSLEGVAVHRTYEQYF
>TRBV11-3|TRBD1|.|TRBJ2-1
TGTGCCAGCAGCCCGGACAGGGACATTTACAATGAGCAGTTCTTC
CASSPDRDIYNEQFF
>TRBV18|TRBD1|.|TRBJ1-3
TGTGCCAGCTCACTAGGGGGCGCATCTGGAAACACCATATATTTT
CASSLGGASGNTIYF
>TRBV15|.|.|TRBJ1-4
TGTGCCACCACCTCGGTGCGGAGAACTAATGAAAAACTGTTTTTT
CATTSVRRTNEKLFF
>TRBV9|.|.|TRBJ2-2
TGTGCCAGCAGCGTTCCCGGGGAGCTGTTTTTT
CASSVPGELFF
>TRBV6-6|.|once|TRBJ2-5
TGTGCCAGCAGTTACTCGACGGCTAGCGAGACCCAGTACTTC
CASSYSTASETQYF